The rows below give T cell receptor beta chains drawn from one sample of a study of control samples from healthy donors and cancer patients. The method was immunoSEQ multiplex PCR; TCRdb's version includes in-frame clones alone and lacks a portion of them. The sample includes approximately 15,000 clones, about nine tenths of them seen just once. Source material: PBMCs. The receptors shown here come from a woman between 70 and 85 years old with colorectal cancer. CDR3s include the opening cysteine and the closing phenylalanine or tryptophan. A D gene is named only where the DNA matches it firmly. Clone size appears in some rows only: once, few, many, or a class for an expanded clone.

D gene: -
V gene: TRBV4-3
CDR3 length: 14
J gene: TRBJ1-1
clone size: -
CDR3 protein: CASSQEHQNTEAFF
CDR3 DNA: TGCGCCAGCAGCCAAGAACATCAGAACACTGAAGCTTTCTTT

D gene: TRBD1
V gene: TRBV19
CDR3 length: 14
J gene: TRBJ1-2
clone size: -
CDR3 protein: CASRDMDRVGGYTF
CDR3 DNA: TGTGCCAGTAGAGATATGGACAGGGTGGGCGGCTACACCTTC

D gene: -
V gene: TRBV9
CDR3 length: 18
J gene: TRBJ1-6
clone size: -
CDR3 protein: CASSAPRGKGSYNSPLHF
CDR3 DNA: TGTGCCAGCAGCGCCCCACGGGGGAAGGGCTCCTATAATTCACCCCTCCACTTT

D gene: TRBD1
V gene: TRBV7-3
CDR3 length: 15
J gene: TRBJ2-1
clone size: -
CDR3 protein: CASSVNRGSYNEQFF
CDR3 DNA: TGTGCCAGCAGCGTAAACAGGGGCTCCTACAATGAGCAGTTCTTC

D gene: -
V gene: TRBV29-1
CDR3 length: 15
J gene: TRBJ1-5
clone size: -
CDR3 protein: CSVAGDPDSNQPQHF
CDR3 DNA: TGCAGCGTTGCAGGGGACCCAGATAGCAATCAGCCCCAGCATTTT

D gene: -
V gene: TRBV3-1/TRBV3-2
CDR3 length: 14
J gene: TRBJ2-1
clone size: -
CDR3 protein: CASSQPGSSNEQFF
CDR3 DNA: TGTGCCAGCAGCCAACCCGGGTCCTCCAATGAGCAGTTCTTC

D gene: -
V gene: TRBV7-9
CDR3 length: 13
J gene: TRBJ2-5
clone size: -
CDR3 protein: CASSLPHQETQYF
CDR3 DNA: TGTGCCAGCAGCTTACCCCACCAAGAGACCCAGTACTTC

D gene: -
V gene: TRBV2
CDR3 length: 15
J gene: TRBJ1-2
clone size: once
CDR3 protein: CASRVRTSTNYGYTF
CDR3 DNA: TGTGCCAGCAGAGTGCGAACATCTACTAACTATGGCTACACCTTC

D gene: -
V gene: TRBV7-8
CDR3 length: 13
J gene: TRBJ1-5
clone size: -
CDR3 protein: CASSLGGFQPQHF
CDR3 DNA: TGTGCCAGCAGCTTAGGGGGGTTTCAGCCCCAGCATTTT

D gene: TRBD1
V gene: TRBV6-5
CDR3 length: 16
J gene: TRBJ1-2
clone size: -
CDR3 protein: CASSYRTGGGGYGYTF
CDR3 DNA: TGTGCCAGCAGTTATCGCACAGGGGGCGGGGGCTATGGCTACACCTTC

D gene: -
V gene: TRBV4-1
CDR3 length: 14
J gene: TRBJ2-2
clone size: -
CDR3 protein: CASSQGLITGELFF
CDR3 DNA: TGCGCCAGCAGCCAGGGATTGATCACCGGGGAGCTGTTTTTT

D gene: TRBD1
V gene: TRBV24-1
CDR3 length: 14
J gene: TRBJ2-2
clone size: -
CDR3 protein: CATKGQGASGELFF
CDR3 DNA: TGTGCCACCAAGGGACAGGGGGCATCCGGGGAGCTGTTTTTT

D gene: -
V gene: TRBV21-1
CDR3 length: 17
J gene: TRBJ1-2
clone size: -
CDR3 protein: CASSKEGTGAPNYGYTF
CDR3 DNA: TGTGCCAGCAGCAAAGAAGGGACAGGAGCTCCTAACTATGGCTACACCTTC

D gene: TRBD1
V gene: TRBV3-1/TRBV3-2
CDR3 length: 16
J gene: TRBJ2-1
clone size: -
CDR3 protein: CASSPFTGASYNEQFF
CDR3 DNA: TGTGCCAGCAGCCCTTTTACAGGGGCCTCCTACAATGAGCAGTTCTTC

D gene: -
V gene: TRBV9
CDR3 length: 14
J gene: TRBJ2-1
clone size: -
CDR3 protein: CASSAAGTYNEQFF
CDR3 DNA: TGTGCCAGCAGCGCGGCCGGAACCTACAATGAGCAGTTCTTC

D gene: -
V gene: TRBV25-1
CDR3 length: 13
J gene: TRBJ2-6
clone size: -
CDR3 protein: CASSISGANVLTF
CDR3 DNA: TGTGCCAGCAGTATTTCTGGGGCCAACGTCCTGACTTTC

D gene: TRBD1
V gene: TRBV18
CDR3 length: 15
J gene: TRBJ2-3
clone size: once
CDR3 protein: CASSPPGQVTDTQYF
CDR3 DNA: TGTGCCAGCTCACCTCCGGGACAGGTTACAGATACGCAGTATTTT

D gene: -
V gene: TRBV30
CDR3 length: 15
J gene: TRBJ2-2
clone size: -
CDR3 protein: CAWSAWRTNTGELFF
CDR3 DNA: TGTGCCTGGAGTGCGTGGCGGACGAACACCGGGGAGCTGTTTTTT

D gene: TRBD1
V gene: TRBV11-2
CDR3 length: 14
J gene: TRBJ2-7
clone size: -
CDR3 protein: CASSLQTGSYEQYF
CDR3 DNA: TGTGCCAGCAGCCTCCAGACAGGGTCCTACGAGCAGTACTTC

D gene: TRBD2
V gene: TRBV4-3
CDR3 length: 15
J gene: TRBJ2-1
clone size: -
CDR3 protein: CASSLGTSGGNEQFF
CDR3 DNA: TGCGCCAGCAGCCTCGGGACTAGCGGGGGCAATGAGCAGTTCTTC

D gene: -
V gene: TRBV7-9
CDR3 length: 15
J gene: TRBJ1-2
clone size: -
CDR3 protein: CASSSRDGRAYGYTF
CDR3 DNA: TGTGCCAGCAGCTCAAGGGACGGCAGGGCCTATGGCTACACCTTC

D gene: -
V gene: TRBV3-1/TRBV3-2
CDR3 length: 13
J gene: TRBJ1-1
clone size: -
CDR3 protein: CASARRGDTEAFF
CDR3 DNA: TGTGCCAGCGCTCGGCGAGGAGACACTGAAGCTTTCTTT

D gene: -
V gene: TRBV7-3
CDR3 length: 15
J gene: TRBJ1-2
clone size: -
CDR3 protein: CASSRGGQGDYGYTF
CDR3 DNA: TGTGCCAGCAGCCGTGGGGGGCAGGGCGACTATGGCTACACCTTC

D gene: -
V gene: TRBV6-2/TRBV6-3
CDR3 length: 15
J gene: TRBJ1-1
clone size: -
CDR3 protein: CASSPTRTLNTEAFF
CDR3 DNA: TGTGCCAGCAGTCCAACCCGGACGTTGAACACTGAAGCTTTCTTT

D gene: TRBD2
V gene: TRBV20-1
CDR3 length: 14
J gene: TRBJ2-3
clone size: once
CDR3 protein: CSASSAGVRDTQYF
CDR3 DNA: TGCAGTGCTAGTTCCGCGGGAGTTCGAGATACGCAGTATTTT

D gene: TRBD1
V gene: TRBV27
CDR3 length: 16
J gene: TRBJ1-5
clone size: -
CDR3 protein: CASSPGLGQSNQPQHF
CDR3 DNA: TGTGCCAGCAGTCCGGGTTTGGGACAGAGCAATCAGCCCCAGCATTTT

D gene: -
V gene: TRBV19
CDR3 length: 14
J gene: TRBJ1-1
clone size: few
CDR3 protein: CASSITGLNTEAFF
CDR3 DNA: TGTGCCAGTAGTATTACAGGATTGAACACTGAAGCTTTCTTT

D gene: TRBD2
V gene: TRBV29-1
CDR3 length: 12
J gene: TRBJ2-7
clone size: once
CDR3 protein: CSAGTSGYEQYF
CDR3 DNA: TGCAGCGCCGGGACTAGCGGCTACGAGCAGTACTTC

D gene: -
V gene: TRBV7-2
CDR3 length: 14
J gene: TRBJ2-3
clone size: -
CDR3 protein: CASSLWDNADTQYF
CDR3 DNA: TGTGCCAGCAGCCTCTGGGACAACGCAGATACGCAGTATTTT

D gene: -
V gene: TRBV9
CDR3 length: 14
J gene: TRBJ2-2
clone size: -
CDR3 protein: CASSNTGWTGELFF
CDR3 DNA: TGTGCCAGCAGCAATACAGGGTGGACCGGGGAGCTGTTTTTT

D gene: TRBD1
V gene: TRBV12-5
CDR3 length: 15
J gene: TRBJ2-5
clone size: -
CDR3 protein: CASGPGTGAQETQYF
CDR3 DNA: TGTGCTAGTGGCCCCGGGACAGGGGCCCAAGAGACCCAGTACTTC

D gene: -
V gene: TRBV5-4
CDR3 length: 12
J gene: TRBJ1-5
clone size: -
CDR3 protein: CASSLQDQPQHF
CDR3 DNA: TGTGCCAGCAGCTTGCAGGATCAGCCCCAGCATTTT

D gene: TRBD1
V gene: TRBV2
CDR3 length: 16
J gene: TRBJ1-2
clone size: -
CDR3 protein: CASSEEIVGTGYGYTF
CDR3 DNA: TGTGCCAGCAGTGAAGAAATTGTAGGGACAGGCTATGGCTACACCTTC

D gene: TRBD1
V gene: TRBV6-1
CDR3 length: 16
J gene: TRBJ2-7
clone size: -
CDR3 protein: CASSEALAEGAHEQYF
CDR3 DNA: TGTGCCAGCAGTGAAGCGCTTGCCGAGGGGGCCCACGAGCAGTACTTC

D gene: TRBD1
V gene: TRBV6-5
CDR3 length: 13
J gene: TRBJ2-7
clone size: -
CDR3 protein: CASSTGTGHEQYF
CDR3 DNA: TGTGCCAGCAGTACAGGGACAGGCCACGAGCAGTACTTC

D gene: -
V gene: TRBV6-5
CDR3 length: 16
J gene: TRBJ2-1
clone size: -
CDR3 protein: CASSSYSAGSYNEQFF
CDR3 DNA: TGTGCCAGCAGTTCATACTCCGCCGGCTCCTACAATGAGCAGTTCTTC

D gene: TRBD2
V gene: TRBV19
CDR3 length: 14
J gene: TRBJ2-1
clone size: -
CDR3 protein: CASSGLAVYNEQFF
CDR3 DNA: TGTGCCAGTAGTGGGCTAGCGGTTTACAATGAGCAGTTCTTC

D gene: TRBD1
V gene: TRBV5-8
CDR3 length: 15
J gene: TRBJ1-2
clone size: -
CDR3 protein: CASSLDRATNYGYTF
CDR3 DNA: TGTGCCAGCAGCCTAGACAGGGCGACTAACTATGGCTACACCTTC

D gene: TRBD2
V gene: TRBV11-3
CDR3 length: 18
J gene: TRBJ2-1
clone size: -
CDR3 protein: CASSLDLAGLAGGDEQFF
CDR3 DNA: TGTGCCAGCAGCTTAGATCTCGCGGGACTAGCGGGGGGCGATGAGCAGTTCTTC

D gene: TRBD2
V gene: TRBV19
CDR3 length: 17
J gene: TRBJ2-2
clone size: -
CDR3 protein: CASSSRGGRTNTGELFF
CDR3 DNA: TGTGCCAGTAGTTCCCGGGGGGGACGGACTAACACCGGGGAGCTGTTTTTT

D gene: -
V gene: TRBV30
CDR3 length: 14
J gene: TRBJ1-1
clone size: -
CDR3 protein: CAWSGASQGTEAFF
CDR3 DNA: TGTGCCTGGAGTGGAGCCAGTCAAGGCACTGAAGCTTTCTTT

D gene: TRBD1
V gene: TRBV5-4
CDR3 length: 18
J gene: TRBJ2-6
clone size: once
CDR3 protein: CASSLPGTGRSGANVLTF
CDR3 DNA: TGTGCCAGCAGCCTTCCCGGGACAGGGCGCTCTGGGGCCAACGTCCTGACTTTC

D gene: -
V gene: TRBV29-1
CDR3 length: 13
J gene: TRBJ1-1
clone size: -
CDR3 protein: CSVEGGVYPEAFF
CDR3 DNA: TGCAGCGTTGAAGGTGGAGTCTACCCTGAAGCTTTCTTT

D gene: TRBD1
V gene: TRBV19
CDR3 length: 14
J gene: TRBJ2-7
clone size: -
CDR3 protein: CASSRRTGPYEQYF
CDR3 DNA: TGTGCCAGTAGTAGGAGGACAGGGCCGTACGAGCAGTACTTC

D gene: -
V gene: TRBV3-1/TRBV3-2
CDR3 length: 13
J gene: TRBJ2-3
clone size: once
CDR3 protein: CASSQYGTDTQYF
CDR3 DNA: TGTGCCAGCAGCCAATACGGCACAGATACGCAGTATTTT

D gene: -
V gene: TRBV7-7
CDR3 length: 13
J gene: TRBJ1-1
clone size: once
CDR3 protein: CASSLNRNTEAFF
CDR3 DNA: TGTGCTAGCAGCTTAAACAGAAACACTGAAGCTTTCTTT

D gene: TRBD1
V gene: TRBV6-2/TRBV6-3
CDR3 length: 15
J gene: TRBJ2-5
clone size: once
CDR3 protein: CASSWETGARETQYF
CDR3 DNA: TGTGCCAGCAGTTGGGAGACAGGGGCGCGGGAGACCCAGTACTTC

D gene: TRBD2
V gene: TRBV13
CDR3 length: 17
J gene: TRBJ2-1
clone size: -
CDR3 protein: CASSLVGEFGTSNEQFF
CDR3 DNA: TGTGCCAGCAGCTTAGTGGGCGAATTTGGGACTAGCAATGAGCAGTTCTTC

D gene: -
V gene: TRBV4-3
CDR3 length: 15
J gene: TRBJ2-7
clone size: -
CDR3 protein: CASSQDRGWPYEQYF
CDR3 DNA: TGCGCCAGCAGCCAAGATAGAGGGTGGCCCTACGAGCAGTACTTC

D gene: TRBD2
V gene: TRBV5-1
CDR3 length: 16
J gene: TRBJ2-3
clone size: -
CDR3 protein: CASSLGGTASGDTQYF
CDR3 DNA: TGCGCCAGCAGCTTGGGGGGGACGGCTAGCGGAGATACGCAGTATTTT

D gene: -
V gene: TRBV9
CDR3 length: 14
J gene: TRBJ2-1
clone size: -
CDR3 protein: CASSVEQADNEQFF
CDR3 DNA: TGTGCCAGCAGCGTAGAACAGGCCGACAATGAGCAGTTCTTC

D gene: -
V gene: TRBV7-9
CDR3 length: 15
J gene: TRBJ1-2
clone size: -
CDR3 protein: CASSSRQDPNYGYTF
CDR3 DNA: TGTGCCAGCAGCTCCCGACAGGACCCTAACTATGGCTACACCTTC

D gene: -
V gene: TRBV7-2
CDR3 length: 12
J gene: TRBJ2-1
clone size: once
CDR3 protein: CASSLTRREQFF
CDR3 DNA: TGTGCCAGCAGCTTAACCCGGAGGGAGCAGTTCTTC

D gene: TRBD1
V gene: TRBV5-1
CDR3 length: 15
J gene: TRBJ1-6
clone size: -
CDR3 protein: CASTLGQGPNSPLHF
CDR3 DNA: TGCGCCAGCACCCTGGGACAGGGTCCCAATTCACCCCTCCACTTT

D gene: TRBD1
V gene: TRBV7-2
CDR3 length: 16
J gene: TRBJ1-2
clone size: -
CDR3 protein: CASSLASGQGVYGYTF
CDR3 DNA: TGTGCCAGCAGCTTAGCCTCTGGGCAGGGGGTCTATGGCTACACCTTC

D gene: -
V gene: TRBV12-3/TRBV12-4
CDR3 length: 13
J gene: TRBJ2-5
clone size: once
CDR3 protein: CASSFGQGETQYF
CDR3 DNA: TGTGCCAGCAGTTTCGGACAAGGAGAGACCCAGTACTTC

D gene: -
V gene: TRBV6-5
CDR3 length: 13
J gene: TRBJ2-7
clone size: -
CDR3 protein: CASSSGLLSEQYF
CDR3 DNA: TGTGCCAGCAGCTCCGGGCTTCTAAGCGAGCAGTACTTC

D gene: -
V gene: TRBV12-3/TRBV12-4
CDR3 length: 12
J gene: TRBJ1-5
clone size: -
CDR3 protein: CASSPAGQPQHF
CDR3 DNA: TGTGCCAGCAGTCCGGCAGGGCAGCCCCAGCATTTT

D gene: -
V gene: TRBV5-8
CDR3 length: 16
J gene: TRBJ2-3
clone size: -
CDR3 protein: CASSSGLFTTTDTQYF
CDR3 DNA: TGTGCCAGCAGCTCGGGACTCTTTACTACAACAGATACGCAGTATTTT